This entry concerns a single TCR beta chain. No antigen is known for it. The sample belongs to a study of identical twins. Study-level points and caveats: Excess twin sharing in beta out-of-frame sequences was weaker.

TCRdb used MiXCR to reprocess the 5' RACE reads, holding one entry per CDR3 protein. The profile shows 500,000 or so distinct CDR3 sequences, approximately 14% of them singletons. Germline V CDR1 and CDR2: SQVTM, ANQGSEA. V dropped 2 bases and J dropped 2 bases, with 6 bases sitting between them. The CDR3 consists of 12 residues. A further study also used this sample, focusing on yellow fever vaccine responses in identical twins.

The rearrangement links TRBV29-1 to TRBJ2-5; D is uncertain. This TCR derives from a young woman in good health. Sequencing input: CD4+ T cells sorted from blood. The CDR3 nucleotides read TGCAGCGTTGAATTGGGGCAAGAGACCCAGTACTTC. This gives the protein CSVELGQETQYF.